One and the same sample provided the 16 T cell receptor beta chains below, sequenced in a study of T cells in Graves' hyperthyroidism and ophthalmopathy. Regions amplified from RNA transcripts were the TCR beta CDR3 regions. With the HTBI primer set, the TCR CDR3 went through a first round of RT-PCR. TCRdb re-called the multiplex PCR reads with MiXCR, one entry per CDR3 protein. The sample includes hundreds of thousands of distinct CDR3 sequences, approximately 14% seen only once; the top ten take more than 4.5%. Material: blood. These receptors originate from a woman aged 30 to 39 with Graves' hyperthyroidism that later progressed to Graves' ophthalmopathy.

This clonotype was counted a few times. The CDR3 is CASSQDLRVHEQFF. As DNA, the CDR3 is TGTGCCAGCAGCCAAGATCTGAGAGTCCATGAGCAGTTCTTC. The gene calls are TRBV3-1 and TRBJ2-1; no firm D call. This CDR3 is built from 14 residues. V lost 0 bases and J lost 8, with 11 bases in between. The V gene's germline CDR1 is LGHDT and CDR2 YNNKEL (reference sequence).

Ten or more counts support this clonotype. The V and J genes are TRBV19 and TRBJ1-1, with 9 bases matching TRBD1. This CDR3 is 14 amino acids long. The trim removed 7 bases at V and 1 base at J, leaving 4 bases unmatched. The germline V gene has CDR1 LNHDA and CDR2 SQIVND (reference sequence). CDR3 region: CASTLGQGNTEAFF. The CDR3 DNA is TGTGCCAGTACCCTGGGACAGGGGAACACTGAAGCTTTCTTT.

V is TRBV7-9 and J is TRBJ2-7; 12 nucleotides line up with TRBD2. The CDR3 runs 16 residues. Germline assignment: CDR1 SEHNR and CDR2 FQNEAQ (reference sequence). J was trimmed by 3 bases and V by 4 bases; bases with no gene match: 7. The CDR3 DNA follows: TGTGCCAGCAGCTATAGGGGACTAGCGGGCCACTACGAGCAGTACTTC. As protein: CASSYRGLAGHYEQYF.

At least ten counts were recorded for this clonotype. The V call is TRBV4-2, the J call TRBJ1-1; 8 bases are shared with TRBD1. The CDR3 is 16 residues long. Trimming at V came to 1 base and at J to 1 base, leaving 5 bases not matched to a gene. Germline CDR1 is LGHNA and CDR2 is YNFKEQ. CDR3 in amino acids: CASSQASTGANTEAFF. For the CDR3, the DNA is TGTGCCAGCAGCCAAGCCTCGACAGGGGCGAACACTGAAGCTTTCTTT.

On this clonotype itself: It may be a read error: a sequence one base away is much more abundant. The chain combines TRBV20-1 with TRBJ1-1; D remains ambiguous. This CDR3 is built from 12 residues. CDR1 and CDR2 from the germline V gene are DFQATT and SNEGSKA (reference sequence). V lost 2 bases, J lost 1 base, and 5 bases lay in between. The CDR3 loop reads CSARWGNTEAFF. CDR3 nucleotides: TGCAGTGCTAGATGGGGGAACACTGAAGCTTTCTTT.

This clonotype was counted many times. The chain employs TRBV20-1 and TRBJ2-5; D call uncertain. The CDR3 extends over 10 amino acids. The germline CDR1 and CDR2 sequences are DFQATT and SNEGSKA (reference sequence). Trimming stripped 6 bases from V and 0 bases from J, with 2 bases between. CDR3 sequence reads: CSADQETQYF. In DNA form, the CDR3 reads TGCAGTGCGGACCAAGAGACCCAGTACTTC.

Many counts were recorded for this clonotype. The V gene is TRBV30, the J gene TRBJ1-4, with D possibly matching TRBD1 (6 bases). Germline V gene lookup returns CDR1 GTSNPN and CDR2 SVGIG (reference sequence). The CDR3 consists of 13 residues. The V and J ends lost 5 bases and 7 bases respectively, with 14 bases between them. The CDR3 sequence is CAWDGGAAEKLFF. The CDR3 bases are TGTGCCTGGGACGGGGGCGCGGCTGAAAAACTGTTTTTT.

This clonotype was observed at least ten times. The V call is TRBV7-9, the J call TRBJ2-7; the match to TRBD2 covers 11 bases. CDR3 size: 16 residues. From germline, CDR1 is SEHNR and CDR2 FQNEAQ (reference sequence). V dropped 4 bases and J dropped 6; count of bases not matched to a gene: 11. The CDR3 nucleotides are TGTGCCAGCAGCTCAGGGGGGACTAGCGGAAATCTCGAGCAGTACTTC. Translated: CASSSGGTSGNLEQYF.

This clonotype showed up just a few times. As DNA, the CDR3 is TGCGCCAGCAGCCGAGGACAGGGGGAGGTGAATGAGCAGTTCTTC. This translates into CASSRGQGEVNEQFF. The chain combines TRBV5-1 with TRBJ2-1; TRBD1 matches at 10 bases. V lost 4 bases to trimming and J lost 7 bases; unmatched junction nucleotides: 8. This CDR3 is built from 15 residues. Germline CDR1 and CDR2: SGHRS and YFSETQ.

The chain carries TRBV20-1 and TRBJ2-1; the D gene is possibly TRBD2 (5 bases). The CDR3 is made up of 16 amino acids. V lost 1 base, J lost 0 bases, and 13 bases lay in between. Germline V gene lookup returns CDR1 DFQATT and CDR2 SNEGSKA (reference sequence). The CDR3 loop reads CSARVPEGSSYNEQFF. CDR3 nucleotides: TGCAGTGCTAGAGTACCCGAAGGGAGCTCCTACAATGAGCAGTTCTTC.

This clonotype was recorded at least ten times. The CDR3 DNA is TGTGCCAGCAGCTTAGAAGCATCAAGTTTCTATGGCTACACCTTC. It specifies CASSLEASSFYGYTF. The V call is TRBV7-9, the J call TRBJ1-2, with no clear D. The CDR3 totals 15 residues. Trimming took off 1 base at V and 4 bases at J, with 13 bases between the two ends. Germline loops: CDR1 SEHNR, CDR2 FQNEAQ (reference sequence).

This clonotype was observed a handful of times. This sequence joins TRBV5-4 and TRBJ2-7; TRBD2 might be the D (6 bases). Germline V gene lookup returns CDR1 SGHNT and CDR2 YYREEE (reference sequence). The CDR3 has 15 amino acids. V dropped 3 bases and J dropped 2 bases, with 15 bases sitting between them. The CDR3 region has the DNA TGTGCCAGCAGCTCTGTGAGTAGCGGTACCTACGAGCAGTACTTC. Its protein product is CASSSVSSGTYEQYF.

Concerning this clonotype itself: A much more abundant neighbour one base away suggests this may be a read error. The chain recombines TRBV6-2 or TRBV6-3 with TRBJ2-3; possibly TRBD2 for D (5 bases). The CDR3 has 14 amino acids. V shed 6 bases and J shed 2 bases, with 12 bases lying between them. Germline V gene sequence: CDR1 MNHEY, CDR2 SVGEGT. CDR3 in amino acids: CASRAATNTDTQYF. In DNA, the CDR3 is TGTGCCAGCAGAGCGGCCACTAACACAGATACGCAGTATTTT.

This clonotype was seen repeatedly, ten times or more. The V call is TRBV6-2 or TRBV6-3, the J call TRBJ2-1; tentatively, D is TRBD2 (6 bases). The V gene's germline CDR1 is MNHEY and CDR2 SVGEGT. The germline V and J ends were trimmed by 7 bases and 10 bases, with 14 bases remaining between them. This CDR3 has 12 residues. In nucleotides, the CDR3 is TGTGCCAGCAACGGAGCGGGTTACGAGCAGTTCTTC. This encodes CASNGAGYEQFF.

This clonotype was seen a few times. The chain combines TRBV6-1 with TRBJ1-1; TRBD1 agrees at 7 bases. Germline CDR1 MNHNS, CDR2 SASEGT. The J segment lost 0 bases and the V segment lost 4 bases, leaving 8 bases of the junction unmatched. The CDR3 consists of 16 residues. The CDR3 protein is CASSATGWGMNTEAFF. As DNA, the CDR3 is TGTGCCAGCAGTGCGACAGGGTGGGGGATGAACACTGAAGCTTTCTTT.

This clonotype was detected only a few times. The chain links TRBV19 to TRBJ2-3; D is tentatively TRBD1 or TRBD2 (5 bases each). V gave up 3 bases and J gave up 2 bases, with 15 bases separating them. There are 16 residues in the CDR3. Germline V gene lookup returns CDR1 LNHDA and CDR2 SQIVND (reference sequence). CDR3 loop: CASSIGWGTFTDTQYF. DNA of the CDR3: TGTGCCAGTAGTATCGGATGGGGGACCTTCACAGATACGCAGTATTTT.